The rows below give T cell receptor beta chains drawn from one sample of a study of T cell responses to AZD1222 COVID-19 vaccine. Repertoires were generated with immunoSEQ multiplex PCR, while TCRdb's copy carries only in-frame clones and drops some. The profile covers more than 80,000 clones, with over 75% appearing a single time and more than 8.5% taken by the ten largest. Sequences were derived from peripheral blood, sampled on day 0 of AZD1222 vaccination. Receptors were obtained from an adult in good health. The CDR3 runs from the conserved cysteine through the conserved F or W. Rows give clone size only sometimes, using once, few, many, or a class for an expanded clone.

clone_size: .
v_call: TRBV7-2
j_call: TRBJ1-5
cdr3_aa: CASSLAPEGTPTAPQHF

clone_size: .
v_call: TRBV5-1
j_call: TRBJ1-4
cdr3_aa: CASSLDVGSNEKLFF

clone_size: .
v_call: TRBV12-3/TRBV12-4
j_call: TRBJ1-2
cdr3_aa: CASSLGLQDGYTF

clone_size: .
v_call: TRBV5-1
j_call: TRBJ2-2
cdr3_aa: CASSPLLGEGNTGELFF

clone_size: .
v_call: TRBV19
j_call: TRBJ1-2
cdr3_aa: CASSIDGALYGYTF

clone_size: .
v_call: TRBV19
j_call: TRBJ2-3
cdr3_aa: CASSGDREGTQYF

clone_size: .
v_call: TRBV6-6
j_call: TRBJ1-4
cdr3_aa: CASSYSRATNEKLFF

clone_size: .
v_call: TRBV7-2
j_call: TRBJ1-5
cdr3_aa: CASSQRGTGFGQPQHF

clone_size: once
v_call: TRBV6-5
j_call: TRBJ2-7
cdr3_aa: CASRTGTSGTYEQYF

clone_size: .
v_call: TRBV10-2
j_call: TRBJ2-1
cdr3_aa: CASIPTQLAGLKNNEQFF

clone_size: .
v_call: TRBV19
j_call: TRBJ1-1
cdr3_aa: CASSISGSTEAFF

clone_size: .
v_call: TRBV19
j_call: TRBJ1-5
cdr3_aa: CASSRTAPHQPQHF

clone_size: .
v_call: TRBV3-1/TRBV3-2
j_call: TRBJ1-2
cdr3_aa: CASSQGTGPNYGYTF

clone_size: .
v_call: TRBV6-5
j_call: TRBJ1-2
cdr3_aa: CASSYGRQGLNYGYTF

clone_size: .
v_call: TRBV11-1
j_call: TRBJ2-3
cdr3_aa: CASSFQAGGPTDTQYF

clone_size: .
v_call: TRBV5-1
j_call: TRBJ2-2
cdr3_aa: CASGGNGELFF

clone_size: once
v_call: TRBV18
j_call: TRBJ2-6
cdr3_aa: CASSPSGTGTSGANVLTF

clone_size: .
v_call: TRBV24-1
j_call: TRBJ1-1
cdr3_aa: CATSDLAGQVTFF

clone_size: few
v_call: TRBV29-1
j_call: TRBJ2-1
cdr3_aa: CSVGKGENEQFF

clone_size: .
v_call: TRBV29-1
j_call: TRBJ1-1
cdr3_aa: CSAGHRDAFF

clone_size: .
v_call: TRBV3-1/TRBV3-2
j_call: TRBJ1-6
cdr3_aa: CASSQDGTGISPLHF

clone_size: .
v_call: TRBV3-1/TRBV3-2
j_call: TRBJ2-3
cdr3_aa: CASSPNRQGADTQYF

clone_size: .
v_call: TRBV11-2
j_call: TRBJ2-3
cdr3_aa: CASSLDRGPTDTQYF

clone_size: .
v_call: TRBV28
j_call: TRBJ2-3
cdr3_aa: CASSRDRGLTDTQYF

clone_size: .
v_call: TRBV18
j_call: TRBJ1-1
cdr3_aa: CASSQGANTEAFF

clone_size: .
v_call: TRBV7-2
j_call: TRBJ1-2
cdr3_aa: CASSHRDRGLNYGYTF

clone_size: .
v_call: TRBV18
j_call: TRBJ1-1
cdr3_aa: CASSPDRVTEAFF

clone_size: .
v_call: TRBV25-1
j_call: TRBJ1-2
cdr3_aa: CASSEFGGSYGYTF

clone_size: .
v_call: TRBV30
j_call: TRBJ1-4
cdr3_aa: CAWSISTGSNEKLFF

clone_size: .
v_call: TRBV7-2
j_call: TRBJ2-1
cdr3_aa: CASSLPGLAGSYNEQFF

clone_size: .
v_call: TRBV20-1
j_call: TRBJ2-1
cdr3_aa: CSASYSSGPSYNEQFF

clone_size: once
v_call: TRBV3-1/TRBV3-2
j_call: TRBJ1-1
cdr3_aa: CASSQVADQVAFF

clone_size: .
v_call: TRBV7-8
j_call: TRBJ1-6
cdr3_aa: CASSFGTSLRGDNSPLHF

clone_size: .
v_call: TRBV28
j_call: TRBJ2-1
cdr3_aa: CASSGLNEQFF

clone_size: .
v_call: TRBV3-1/TRBV3-2
j_call: TRBJ2-2
cdr3_aa: CASSQASISTGELFF

clone_size: .
v_call: TRBV4-1
j_call: TRBJ2-2
cdr3_aa: CASSHTGTANTGELFF

clone_size: .
v_call: TRBV7-9
j_call: TRBJ1-3
cdr3_aa: CASSLQGGRNTIYF

clone_size: .
v_call: TRBV7-8
j_call: TRBJ1-2
cdr3_aa: CASSPQGTERHGYTF

clone_size: .
v_call: TRBV28
j_call: TRBJ1-3
cdr3_aa: CASSFTQGSIYF

clone_size: .
v_call: TRBV30
j_call: TRBJ2-5
cdr3_aa: CAWSAPTETQYF

clone_size: .
v_call: TRBV5-6
j_call: TRBJ2-5
cdr3_aa: CASSLAGRETQYF

clone_size: .
v_call: TRBV7-3
j_call: TRBJ2-1
cdr3_aa: CASSLIRESSYNEQFF

clone_size: .
v_call: TRBV5-1
j_call: TRBJ1-6
cdr3_aa: CASSLEAGGNSPLHF

clone_size: .
v_call: TRBV5-1
j_call: TRBJ1-1
cdr3_aa: CASSLGDRVGTEAFF

clone_size: .
v_call: TRBV27
j_call: TRBJ1-1
cdr3_aa: CASSSGGADSTEAFF

clone_size: .
v_call: TRBV5-1
j_call: TRBJ1-5
cdr3_aa: CASSLASGANQPQHF

clone_size: .
v_call: TRBV7-8
j_call: TRBJ2-7
cdr3_aa: CASSLTGAYEQYF

clone_size: few
v_call: TRBV4-1
j_call: TRBJ1-2
cdr3_aa: CASSQENYGYTF

clone_size: .
v_call: TRBV30
j_call: TRBJ2-1
cdr3_aa: CAWFSGGSYNEQFF

clone_size: .
v_call: TRBV2
j_call: TRBJ1-2
cdr3_aa: CASSAGGGRGYTF

clone_size: few
v_call: TRBV7-6
j_call: TRBJ2-2
cdr3_aa: CASSLATGIGELFF

clone_size: .
v_call: TRBV29-1
j_call: TRBJ1-3
cdr3_aa: CSVEAGDGNTIYF

clone_size: .
v_call: TRBV6-4
j_call: TRBJ2-7
cdr3_aa: CASSGPGVPGGEQYF

clone_size: .
v_call: TRBV29-1
j_call: TRBJ2-2
cdr3_aa: CSAMTGAVNTGELFF